Listed below are T cell receptor beta chains from one sample, sequenced in a study of shared clonotypes between healthy human individuals. Sequencing was performed with immunoSEQ multiplex PCR; in TCRdb, only in-frame clones are kept and a portion is missing. The top ten clones hold 0.11% to 0.15% of a sample with a few million clones, roughly 92% of them seen once. Sequenced sample: naive CD4+ T cells sorted from blood. The receptors were sampled from a man aged 18 to 30 in good health. Both conserved end residues are part of each CDR3. Each record gives: D gene, clone size, V gene, J gene, CDR3 protein, CDR3 DNA. The D gene is left open where the match is weak. Clone size is given for some rows only: seen once, a few or many times, or a class if the clone is expanded.

TRBD1	.	TRBV19	TRBJ1-2	CASSIWSSEGAHGYTF	TGTGCCAGTAGTATTTGGAGTAGCGAGGGGGCGCATGGCTACACCTTC
.	once	TRBV5-8	TRBJ2-1	CASSLEQLRRNEQFF	TGTGCCAGCAGCTTGGAACAGTTACGGCGTAATGAGCAGTTCTTC
.	.	TRBV6-6	TRBJ1-3	CASSYSGESGNTIYF	TGTGCCAGCAGTTATTCGGGGGAATCTGGAAACACCATATATTTT
.	.	TRBV9	TRBJ2-5	CASSVASSRIETQYF	TGTGCCAGCAGCGTAGCGAGTAGCAGGATTGAGACCCAGTACTTC
TRBD1	.	TRBV11-2	TRBJ2-7	CASSFTDRGPHEQYF	TGTGCCAGCAGCTTCACGGACAGGGGGCCCCACGAGCAGTACTTC
.	.	TRBV5-8	TRBJ1-2	CASSYGTTESDGYTF	TGTGCCAGCAGCTACGGGACAACTGAATCCGATGGCTACACCTTC
.	.	TRBV6-6	TRBJ2-7	CASSTAGEQYF	TGTGCCAGCAGTACCGCGGGCGAGCAGTACTTC
TRBD1	.	TRBV7-9	TRBJ1-1	CASSLDAGGWGTEAFF	TGTGCCAGCAGCTTAGACGCAGGGGGCTGGGGCACTGAAGCTTTCTTT
.	.	TRBV28	TRBJ2-7	CASRSGVSSYEQYF	TGTGCCAGCAGATCAGGGGTAAGCTCCTACGAGCAGTACTTC
.	.	TRBV5-1	TRBJ2-3	CATGPLAPDTQYF	TGCGCCACGGGGCCACTAGCACCCGATACGCAGTATTTT
.	.	TRBV5-1	TRBJ1-1	CASSLRPTQGEAFF	TGCGCCAGCAGCTTACGCCCCACACAGGGAGAAGCTTTCTTT
.	.	TRBV9	TRBJ2-1	CASSDTGYQGEQFF	TGTGCCAGCAGTGATACAGGGTATCAGGGTGAGCAGTTCTTC
TRBD1	.	TRBV7-2	TRBJ1-1	CASSSRPGTGADTEAFF	TGTGCCAGCAGCTCCAGACCTGGGACAGGGGCGGACACTGAAGCTTTCTTT
TRBD1	.	TRBV19	TRBJ1-3	CASKGGGQIFTSGNTIYF	TGTGCCAGTAAAGGTGGGGGACAGATTTTTACTTCTGGAAACACCATATATTTT
.	.	TRBV11-2	TRBJ1-4	CASSYQIVGRRNEKLFF	TGTGCCAGCAGCTACCAGATCGTGGGGCGGCGGAATGAAAAACTGTTTTTT
TRBD1	few	TRBV28	TRBJ1-4	CASRSSGTGAEKLFF	TGTGCCAGCAGGTCTTCCGGGACAGGGGCTGAAAAACTGTTTTTT
TRBD1	.	TRBV9	TRBJ2-5	CASSVDNRGETQYF	TGTGCCAGCAGCGTGGACAACAGGGGGGAGACCCAGTACTTC
TRBD1	.	TRBV19	TRBJ1-5	CASNSGQRNQPQHF	TGTGCCAGTAACTCGGGACAGCGCAATCAGCCCCAGCATTTT
.	.	TRBV4-3	TRBJ2-7	CASSQDRALEQYF	TGCGCCAGCAGCCAAGATAGGGCCCTCGAGCAGTACTTC
TRBD1	.	TRBV7-9	TRBJ2-7	CASSSGTDSSYEQYF	TGTGCCAGCAGCTCCGGGACAGACAGCTCCTACGAGCAGTACTTC
TRBD2	.	TRBV5-6	TRBJ2-3	CASSFLAGGQENTQYF	TGTGCCAGCAGCTTTCTAGCGGGAGGCCAGGAGAATACGCAGTATTTT
TRBD1	.	TRBV5-1	TRBJ1-6	CASSLRQGSYSPLHF	TGCGCCAGCAGCTTGAGACAGGGGAGTTATTCACCCCTCCACTTT